This TCR beta chain was recovered during a study of T cell responses to AZD1222 COVID-19 vaccine. Worth noting for this clone: The antigen is undetermined.

The protocol was immunoSEQ multiplex PCR, while the TCRdb copy is restricted to in-frame clones and leaves out a portion. The sample yields 90,000 to 120,000 clones, over 75% seen once. The germline V gene encodes CDR1 SGHRS and CDR2 YFSETQ. The CDR3 is 16 amino acids. Trimming took 0 bases from V and 1 from J, leaving 12 bases between them. Whole-study results and caveats: Close to half of spike-specific TCRs reportedly recognize unmutated variant regions. Scientists sampled the repertoires only once the peak T cell response had passed. Donors, mostly white British, included more females; clonal diversity was possibly underestimated.

The genes are TRBV5-1 and TRBJ2-3; D gene unclear. The material was peripheral blood, obtained on day 0 of AZD1222 vaccination. The sequence was obtained from an adult in good health. The CDR3 sequence is CASSLEDPGGTDTQYF. The CDR3 DNA sequence: TGCGCCAGCAGCTTGGAAGACCCTGGAGGCACAGATACGCAGTATTTT.